The 19 T cell receptor beta chains presented below share a single source sample, sequenced in a study of blood T cell repertoires in COVID-19. Using immunoSEQ multiplex PCR, the repertoire was profiled, and TCRdb retains in-frame clones only, with some absent. The table has just over 95,000 clones, around 80% seen once. The source material was peripheral blood. All receptors come from a man aged 60-69 years with acute or convalescent COVID-19.

The chain has TRBV7-9 and TRBJ1-3, with D possibly matching TRBD1 (5 bases). V was clipped by 5 bases and J by 0 bases, with 11 bases between them. The CDR3 runs 15 residues. Germline loops: CDR1 SEHNR, CDR2 FQNEAQ (reference sequence). The CDR3 sequence: CASSPGGDSGNTIYF. CDR3 nucleotide sequence: TGTGCCAGCAGCCCTGGGGGGGACTCTGGAAACACCATATATTTT. The whole variable domain, remainder taken from reference TRBV7-9 and TRBJ1-3, is DTGVSQNPRHKITKRGQNVTFRCDPISEHNRLYWYRQTLGQGPEFLTYFQNEAQLEKSRLLSDRFSAERPKGSFSTLEIQRTEQGDSAMYLCASSPGGDSGNTIYFGEGSWLTVV.

This clone came up a few times. This chain links TRBV6-5 with TRBJ2-3; maybe TRBD1 (6 bases). This CDR3 is 13 amino acids long. Looked up from germline, CDR1 is MNHEY and CDR2 is SVGAGI. The V gene lost 8 bases and the J gene lost 2 bases, with 11 bases spanning the gap. The CDR3 DNA is TGTGCCAGCCAGGGGCCCTACACAGATACGCAGTATTTT. Translating gives CASQGPYTDTQYF.

The V gene is TRBV7-2, the J gene TRBJ1-6; TRBD1 is a possible D gene (6 bases). V dropped 1 base and J dropped 7 bases, with 11 bases sitting between them. The CDR3 length is 15 residues. The germline V gene has CDR1 SGHTA and CDR2 FQGNSA. The CDR3 loop reads CASSLGGTRNSPLHF. CDR3 DNA sequence: TGTGCCAGCAGCTTAGGAGGGACAAGAAATTCACCCCTCCACTTT.

This clone is a singleton in its sample. The V and J genes are TRBV7-2 and TRBJ1-4; D is ambiguous. V dropped 0 bases and J dropped 3 bases, with 17 bases sitting between them. CDR3 size: 18 residues. Germline values: CDR1 SGHTA, CDR2 FQGNSA. The CDR3 DNA reads TGTGCCAGCAGCTTAGCGCGGAGAGGGATAAGGGCTAATGAAAAACTGTTTTTT. It specifies CASSLARRGIRANEKLFF.

The chain recombines TRBV7-2 with TRBJ2-3, with 12 bases identical to TRBD2. Trimming at V came to 4 bases and at J to 8 bases, leaving 16 bases not matched to a gene. CDR1 and CDR2 (germline): SGHTA, FQGNSA. The CDR3 length is 18 residues. The CDR3 loop is CASSWVGLAGRPWGTQYF. The CDR3 DNA is TGTGCCAGCAGCTGGGTCGGACTAGCGGGACGTCCCTGGGGTACGCAGTATTTT. Full variable domain (remainder filled in from reference TRBV7-2 and TRBJ2-3): GAGVSQSPSNKVTEKGKDVELRCDPISGHTALYWYRQSLGQGLEFLIYFQGNSAPDKSGLPSDRFSAERTGGSVSTLTIQRTQQEDSAVYLCASSWVGLAGRPWGTQYFGPGTRLTVL.

A word on this clone: This sequence may be a read error, since a much larger clone differs from it by one base. The chain employs TRBV9 and TRBJ2-1; the match to TRBD1 covers 8 bases. Losses at the gene ends were 4 bases for V and 4 bases for J; bases not matched to a gene: 4. The CDR3 sequence is 14 residues long. The germline CDR1 and CDR2 sequences are SGDLS and YYNGEE. CDR3 protein: CASSPGTGYNEQFF. The CDR3 DNA reads TGTGCCAGCAGCCCCGGGACAGGATACAATGAGCAGTTCTTC.

V gene TRBV18 combines with J gene TRBJ1-1; TRBD1 agrees at 9 bases. Looked up from germline, CDR1 is KGHSH and CDR2 is LQKENI. Trimming took 5 bases from V and 5 from J; bases not matched to a gene: 3. The CDR3 runs 13 residues. The CDR3: CASSADRGTEAFF. The CDR3 DNA follows: TGTGCCAGCTCAGCGGACAGGGGAACTGAAGCTTTCTTT. The full variable domain, rest sourced from reference TRBV18 and TRBJ1-1, is NAGVMQNPRHLVRRRGQEARLRCSPMKGHSHVYWYRQLPEEGLKFMVYLQKENIIDESGMPKERFSAEFPKEGPSILRIQQVVRGDSAAYFCASSADRGTEAFFGQGTRLTVV.

This sequence joins TRBV7-9 and TRBJ2-7; D is unclear. With 4 bases removed from V and 5 bases from J, the gap between germline ends came to 9 bases. Germline lookup yields CDR1 SEHNR and CDR2 FQNEAQ (reference sequence). The CDR3 is 12 residues long. The CDR3 sequence: CASSSLLDEQYF. In nucleotides, the CDR3 is TGTGCCAGCAGCTCTCTCCTCGACGAGCAGTACTTC.

The CDR3 reads CAISESDSSNQPQHF. In nucleotides, the CDR3 is TGTGCCATCAGTGAGTCAGACAGTAGCAATCAGCCCCAGCATTTT. The chain couples TRBV10-3 to TRBJ1-5; weak D call: TRBD1 (5 bases). Trimming took 0 bases from V and 0 from J, leaving 6 bases between them. This CDR3 spans 15 amino acids. The V gene's germline CDR1 is ENHRY and CDR2 SYGVKD.

The chain employs TRBV19 and TRBJ1-2; D gene uncertain. The CDR3 has 14 residues. The germline gives CDR1 LNHDA, CDR2 SQIVND (reference sequence). Trimming cost V 6 bases and J 0 bases, with 11 bases left between them. CDR3 bases: TGTGCCAGTAGCCCCTCGGTAGCTAACTATGGCTACACCTTC. Its translation: CASSPSVANYGYTF.

This chain connects TRBV6-1 to TRBJ2-5, with 12 nucleotides matching TRBD2. The germline CDR1 and CDR2 sequences are MNHNS and SASEGT. The ends lost 0 bases at V and 2 bases at J; junction bases unmatched: 7. The CDR3 extends over 18 amino acids. This CDR3 reads CASSEAASGGAEQETQYF. Written as DNA, the CDR3 is TGTGCCAGCAGTGAAGCAGCTAGCGGGGGGGCCGAACAAGAGACCCAGTACTTC.

This clone was recorded only once. The rearrangement links TRBV2 to TRBJ1-1; 7 nucleotides align to TRBD1. This CDR3 region has 14 residues. After removal of 4 bases from V and 3 bases from J, the junction contained 5 bases not matched to a gene. Germline assignment: CDR1 SNHLY and CDR2 FYNNEI. The CDR3 here is CASSVQGEDTEAFF. Here the CDR3 DNA reads TGTGCCAGCAGTGTGCAGGGGGAGGACACTGAAGCTTTCTTT.

The chain is built from TRBV5-1 and TRBJ2-3, with a weak D call TRBD1 (6 bases). Per the germline V gene, CDR1 is SGHRS and CDR2 is YFSETQ. The CDR3 runs 14 residues. V dropped 3 bases and J dropped 2 bases, with 10 bases sitting between them. CDR3 loop: CASSSRQATDTQYF. DNA of the CDR3: TGCGCCAGCAGCTCCCGACAGGCCACAGATACGCAGTATTTT.

The chain couples TRBV11-3 to TRBJ2-2; the D is unclear. Between the trimmed V and J ends, which lost 5 bases and 9 bases, there was a span of 10 bases. This CDR3 region has 12 residues. The V gene's germline CDR1 is SGHNT and CDR2 YENEEA. CDR3 nucleotides: TGTGCCAGCAGCCCCGAGGCCCGGGAGCTGTTTTTT. This sequence encodes CASSPEARELFF.

The chain carries TRBV24-1 and TRBJ2-2, with D possibly TRBD2 on 5 matching bases. Germline CDR1 and CDR2: KGHDR and SFDVKD. The V gene lost 7 bases and the J gene lost 0 bases, with 8 bases spanning the gap. The length of the CDR3 is 14 residues. The CDR3: CATREESNTGELFF. In nucleotides, the CDR3 is TGTGCCACCAGGGAGGAGTCGAACACCGGGGAGCTGTTTTTT.

The chain carries TRBV11-3 and TRBJ2-7; perhaps TRBD2 as D (5 bases). Per the germline V gene, CDR1 is SGHNT and CDR2 is YENEEA. The V end lost 6 bases, the J end lost 5 bases, and 17 bases lay between the germline ends. The CDR3 totals 14 residues. CDR3 region: CASRPRELVNEQYF. The CDR3 DNA follows: TGTGCCAGCAGACCTCGGGAATTGGTCAACGAGCAGTACTTC.

V gene TRBV12-3 or TRBV12-4 combines with J gene TRBJ1-5; 7 bases agree with TRBD1. The CDR3 spans 12 residues. V gave up 6 bases and J gave up 9 bases; unmatched junction bases: 5. For the CDR3, the DNA is TGTGCCAGCAGAACAGGGGACCGGCCCCAGCATTTT. Its translation is CASRTGDRPQHF.

V and J are TRBV19 and TRBJ1-1; a possible D gene is TRBD1 (5 bases). Trimming cost V 7 bases and J 5 bases, with 11 bases left between them. The CDR3 spans 12 residues. CDR1 and CDR2 (germline): LNHDA, SQIVND (reference sequence). DNA for the CDR3: TGTGCCAGTACCCCAGGGAGGACTGAAGCTTTCTTT. Translation gives CASTPGRTEAFF.

The chain recombines TRBV6-5 with TRBJ2-3; tentatively, D is TRBD1 (6 bases). Trimming shortened V by 4 bases and J by 11 bases, and 16 bases separated the two germline ends. CDR1 and CDR2 (germline): MNHEY, SVGAGI. The CDR3 runs to 13 residues. CDR3 in amino acids: CASSSDSFYLQYF. CDR3 nucleotide sequence: TGTGCCAGCAGTTCGGACAGTTTCTATCTGCAGTATTTT.